A selection of T cell receptor beta chains follows, all from one sample in a study of Graves' ophthalmopathy and Graves' hyperthyroidism. Using its own MiXCR run on the multiplex PCR reads, TCRdb lists one record per CDR3 protein. This table holds over a million distinct CDR3 sequences, less than 45% found once. The sample taken for sequencing was peripheral blood or thyroid tissue (not recorded which). These receptors all come from an adult man with Graves' hyperthyroidism. Both conserved end residues are part of each CDR3. A D gene is named only where the DNA matches it firmly. Some rows mark clone size as missing; the rest say once, few, many or name a class of expanded clone.

few	TRBV6-5	TRBJ2-7	16	TRBD2	CASSPRASGRTYEQYF	TGTGCCAGCAGTCCCCGGGCTAGCGGGAGGACCTACGAGCAGTACTTC
many	TRBV5-6	TRBJ2-7	14	.	CASSLIADRYEQYF	TGTGCCAGCAGCTTGATAGCAGATCGCTACGAGCAGTACTTC
.	TRBV20-1	TRBJ2-7	13	.	CSANVFGAYEQYF	TGCAGTGCTAACGTTTTTGGAGCCTACGAGCAGTACTTC
.	TRBV6-4	TRBJ1-1	13	.	CASRVKQNTEAFF	TGTGCCAGCAGGGTCAAACAGAACACTGAAGCTTTCTTT
many	TRBV9	TRBJ1-1	12	.	CASSAWGTEAFF	TGTGCCAGCAGCGCGTGGGGGACTGAAGCTTTCTTT
.	TRBV29-1	TRBJ2-7	13	TRBD2	CSSLGGKTYEQYF	TGCAGCTCTCTCGGGGGGAAGACCTACGAGCAGTACTTC
.	TRBV20-1	TRBJ2-6	15	TRBD1	CSARDRGQGANVLTF	TGCAGTGCTAGAGATAGGGGACAGGGGGCCAACGTCCTGACTTTC
.	TRBV7-4	TRBJ1-1	15	.	CASSLHSSSDTEAFF	TGTGCCAGCAGCTTGCACAGCTCAAGTGACACTGAAGCTTTCTTT
.	TRBV10-3	TRBJ2-2	17	TRBD2	CASSPPSSGRAAGELFF	TGTGCCAGCAGTCCCCCTTCTAGCGGGAGAGCGGCCGGGGAGCTGTTTTTT
many	TRBV15	TRBJ1-2	15	TRBD1	CATSRDGQGLYGYTF	TGTGCCACCAGCAGAGATGGACAGGGGCTGTATGGCTACACCTTC
many	TRBV9	TRBJ2-7	13	.	CASSKWDGYEQYF	TGTGCCAGCAGCAAATGGGACGGCTACGAGCAGTACTTC
.	TRBV2	TRBJ2-7	15	TRBD2	CASRWLAGNSYEQYF	TGTGCCAGCAGGTGGCTAGCGGGGAACTCCTACGAGCAGTACTTC
few	TRBV6-5	TRBJ1-1	12	.	CASTTDGWEAFF	TGTGCCAGCACCACCGACGGGTGGGAAGCTTTCTTT
many	TRBV19	TRBJ2-7	15	.	CASSKGRVNSYEQYF	TGTGCCAGTAGTAAAGGACGGGTAAACTCCTACGAGCAGTACTTC
.	TRBV5-6	TRBJ1-2	14	.	CASSLAGWSDGYTF	TGTGCCAGCAGCTTGGCCGGATGGAGTGATGGCTACACCTTC
many	TRBV7-9	TRBJ1-1	12	.	CASSPPYTEAFF	TGTGCCAGCAGCCCCCCATACACTGAAGCTTTCTTT
.	TRBV6-6	TRBJ2-7	14	.	CASSSATPTYEQYF	TGTGCCAGCAGTTCCGCGACACCTACCTACGAGCAGTACTTC
many	TRBV29-1	TRBJ1-5	12	.	CSVVDTGSPQHF	TGCAGCGTTGTCGATACAGGGTCGCCCCAGCATTTT
many	TRBV7-2	TRBJ2-2	16	TRBD2	CASSLGSGSNTGELFF	TGTGCCAGCAGCTTAGGTAGCGGGAGCAACACCGGGGAGCTGTTTTTT
many	TRBV2	TRBJ1-1	14	TRBD1	CASRDRTGAAEAFF	TGTGCCAGCAGGGACAGGACTGGTGCGGCTGAAGCTTTCTTT
many	TRBV15	TRBJ2-2	14	TRBD1	CATSRDRQTGELFF	TGTGCCACCAGTAGGGACAGACAGACCGGGGAGCTGTTTTTT
.	TRBV5-1	TRBJ2-6	16	.	CASSSAGRSGANVLTF	TGCGCCAGCAGCTCGGCGGGGCGATCTGGGGCCAACGTCCTGACTTTC
.	TRBV15	TRBJ1-6	14	TRBD1	CATSRDRVGQPLHF	TGTGCCACCAGCAGGGACAGGGTGGGGCAGCCCCTCCACTTT
.	TRBV11-1	TRBJ2-2	15	.	CASSPRQGWPGSCFF	.
many	TRBV12-3/TRBV12-4	TRBJ2-5	14	.	CASSLFGGQETQYF	TGTGCCAGCAGCTTGTTCGGGGGCCAGGAGACCCAGTACTTC
once	TRBV7-2	TRBJ2-2	15	.	CASTPSGMILRELFF	TGTGCCAGCACGCCGTCAGGGATGATTCTACGGGAGCTGTTTTTT
many	TRBV15	TRBJ2-5	13	.	CATRQAGQETQYF	TGTGCCACCAGGCAGGCAGGCCAAGAGACCCAGTACTTC
many	TRBV25-1	TRBJ1-4	16	TRBD1	CASSEFGGQGNEKLFF	TGTGCCAGCAGTGAATTTGGGGGACAGGGGAATGAAAAACTGTTTTTT
.	TRBV29-1	TRBJ1-3	16	.	CSVADRGTSSGNAIYF	TGCAGCGTTGCTGATCGGGGAACGAGCTCTGGAAACGCCATATATTTT
.	TRBV7-9	TRBJ1-2	15	.	CASSPPSLLNYGYTF	TGTGCCAGCAGCCCCCCCAGTCTTTTAAACTATGGCTACACCTTC
few	TRBV20-1	TRBJ1-6	18	TRBD1	CSARDPDTNRGLNSPLHF	TGCAGTGCTAGAGACCCAGATACCAACAGGGGGCTTAATTCACCCCTCCACTTT
.	TRBV19	TRBJ2-7	15	.	CASSLKGEVSYEQYF	TGTGCCAGTAGCCTTAAGGGAGAAGTTTCCTACGAGCAGTACTTC
.	TRBV7-2	TRBJ2-7	14	TRBD2	CASKTSGSPREQYF	TGTGCCAGCAAAACTAGCGGGAGCCCTCGCGAGCAGTACTTC
.	TRBV7-2	TRBJ2-7	15	.	CASSLGFYSSYEQYF	TGTGCCAGCAGCTTAGGCTTTTACAGCTCCTACGAGCAGTACTTC
.	TRBV11-2	TRBJ2-7	15	TRBD2	CASSSWTSGGYKQYF	TGTGCCAGCAGCTCCTGGACTAGCGGGGGTTACAAGCAGTACTTC
many	TRBV5-1	TRBJ2-7	14	.	CASSFTGMSYEQYF	TGCGCCAGCAGCTTTACAGGCATGTCCTACGAGCAGTACTTC
.	TRBV25-1	TRBJ1-6	16	.	CASSPPRTDNNSPLHF	TGTGCCAGCTCCCCTCCGAGGACGGATAATAATTCACCCCTCCACTTT
many	TRBV9	TRBJ2-7	14	.	CASSVAMDLGEQYF	TGTGCCAGCAGCGTAGCTATGGACCTGGGCGAGCAGTACTTC
many	TRBV7-3	TRBJ1-3	16	.	CASSLTGGHGGNTIYF	TGTGCCAGCAGCTTAACCGGTGGGCATGGTGGAAACACCATATATTTT
once	TRBV10-3	TRBJ2-2	16	.	CASSSLQGPNTGELFF	TGTGCCAGCAGCTCGCTTCAGGGACCGAACACCGGGGAGCTGTTTTTT
.	TRBV15	TRBJ2-2	15	TRBD2	CASSQLAGVAGELFF	TGTGCCAGCAGTCAGCTAGCGGGGGTCGCCGGGGAGCTGTTTTTT
once	TRBV4-3	TRBJ2-5	16	TRBD2	CASSLLGLADQETQYF	TGCGCCAGCAGCCTTTTGGGACTAGCGGATCAAGAGACCCAGTACTTC
many	TRBV7-8	TRBJ1-2	16	.	CASSSNGGFGGYGYTF	TGTGCCAGCAGCTCAAATGGTGGTTTTGGGGGCTATGGCTACACCTTC
many	TRBV20-1	TRBJ1-2	12	.	CSASRRNYGYTF	TGCAGTGCTAGTCGGCGTAACTATGGCTACACCTTC
.	TRBV6-5	TRBJ2-7	13	.	CASSYRIGYEQYF	TGTGCCAGCAGTTACCGGATAGGCTACGAGCAGTACTTC
few	TRBV11-3	TRBJ2-2	15	.	CASSFRGGGTGELFF	TGTGCCAGCAGCTTTAGAGGAGGGGGCACCGGGGAGCTGTTTTTT
.	TRBV19	TRBJ1-2	13	.	CATPAGARYGYTF	TGTGCCACCCCGGCTGGGGCTCGGTATGGCTACACCTTC
many	TRBV28	TRBJ1-2	11	.	CASSTSDGYTF	TGTGCCAGCAGTACATCCGATGGCTACACCTTC
.	TRBV24-1	TRBJ1-6	15	TRBD1	CATSVPGQQNSPLHF	TGTGCCACCAGCGTCCCGGGACAGCAAAATTCACCCCTCCACTTT
.	TRBV24-1	TRBJ1-2	13	.	CATSDRTEYGYTF	TGTGCCACCAGCGACCGGACGGAATATGGCTACACCTTC
.	TRBV7-2	TRBJ2-5	13	.	CASSPNPNQPQYF	TGTGCCAGCAGCCCTAACCCGAATCAGCCCCAGTACTTC
.	TRBV28	TRBJ1-1	15	.	CASSRPRDMNTEAFF	TGTGCCAGCAGTCGTCCCAGGGACATGAACACTGAAGCTTTCTTT
.	TRBV7-2	TRBJ2-5	17	.	CASSQRVTGTRGKTQYF	TGTGCCAGCAGCCAAAGGGTAACAGGGACACGGGGGAAGACCCAGTACTTC
.	TRBV7-2	TRBJ1-2	14	TRBD1	CASSLVQGWSGYTF	TGTGCCAGCAGCTTAGTACAGGGGTGGAGTGGCTACACCTTC
many	TRBV6-6	TRBJ2-7	14	.	CASSYSERTYEQYF	TGTGCCAGCAGTTACTCGGAACGAACCTACGAGCAGTACTTC
many	TRBV10-2	TRBJ2-5	15	TRBD1	CASSTRDRAQETQYF	TGCGCCAGCAGTACCCGGGACAGGGCCCAAGAGACCCAGTACTTC
few	TRBV5-5	TRBJ2-7	18	TRBD2	CASSWGQVGTSGNHEQYF	TGTGCCAGCAGCTGGGGACAGGTTGGGACTAGCGGGAACCACGAGCAGTACTTC
many	TRBV5-6	TRBJ2-7	15	.	CASGDTTLRAHEQYF	TGTGCCAGCGGGGACACGACTCTTAGGGCCCACGAGCAGTACTTC
.	TRBV12-3/TRBV12-4	TRBJ2-7	16	.	CASSSRRSGKRLEQYF	TGTGCCAGCAGTTCCAGAAGGAGCGGAAAACGGCTCGAGCAGTACTTC